The 28 T cell receptor beta chains reported below all come from one sample, sequenced in a study of monozygotic twins with inflammatory bowel disease (dated by TCRdb to the late 2010s). Library method: 5' RACE. Sequencer: Illumina HiSeq 2500. TCRdb reprocessed the reads and provides one entry for every CDR3 protein sequence; no DNA is given. The sample's own table lists under 150,000 distinct CDR3 sequences. The ten largest make up roughly 2.5% of the sample. Material: blood. These receptors all stem from a human donor with ulcerative colitis or Crohn's disease, or a healthy co-twin of an affected twin (not recorded which).

The rearrangement joins TRBV5-1 to TRBJ2-3; with no DNA, the TCRdb D assignment of TRBD1 cannot be verified. The CDR3 is 12 residues long. The germline CDR1 and CDR2 sequences are SGHRS and YFSETQ. CDR3 residues: CASSLEGGTQYF.

The genes are TRBV4-3 and TRBJ1-6. This CDR3 contains 18 residues. The V gene's germline CDR1 is LGHNA and CDR2 YSLEER. Here the CDR3 reads CASSQDLLASSYNSPLHF.

The chain combines TRBV21-1 with TRBJ2-1. TRBV21-1 is a listed pseudogene. The CDR3 sequence is 14 residues long. The CDR3 sequence is CASSKVASYNEQFF.

V is TRBV7-2 and J is TRBJ1-5; the TCRdb D gene call, TRBD1, has no DNA to confirm it. Germline V gives CDR1 SGHTA, CDR2 FQGNSA. The CDR3 runs 16 residues. The chain's CDR3 is CASSFSRGTSNQPQHF.

The genes are TRBV20-1 and TRBJ2-7; TCRdb's D gene call, TRBD1, goes unchecked for lack of DNA. CDR1 and CDR2 (germline): DFQATT, SNEGSKA (reference sequence). This CDR3 region has 14 residues. CDR3 loop: CSARTPGQESGQYF.

V usage is TRBV29-1 and J usage is TRBJ1-5; no DNA is available, so the TRBD1 call from TCRdb remains unchecked. Germline V CDR1 and CDR2: SQVTM, ANQGSEA. This CDR3 contains 12 residues. This CDR3 is CSVVTGGQPQHF.

This chain connects TRBV27 to TRBJ2-7; TCRdb selects TRBD1, and the lack of DNA leaves this call unchecked. Germline loops: CDR1 MNHEY, CDR2 SMNVEV (reference sequence). CDR3 length: 11 residues. CDR3 residues: CASSSPRGQYF.

The CDR3 region is CASSYPLTDNNQPQHF. The chain recombines TRBV6-5 with TRBJ1-5; TCRdb outputs TRBD1, but without DNA this stays unchecked. Germline values: CDR1 MNHEY, CDR2 SVGAGI. This CDR3 is 16 amino acids long.

The chain is built from TRBV3-1 and TRBJ1-3. The CDR3 runs 15 residues. The germline V gene encodes CDR1 LGHDT and CDR2 YNNKEL (reference sequence). The CDR3 reads CASSQGQATGNTIYF.

This chain joins TRBV5-1 and TRBJ2-1; TCRdb outputs TRBD1, but without DNA this stays unchecked. CDR1 SGHRS and CDR2 YFSETQ come from the germline V gene. The CDR3 runs 16 residues. The CDR3: CASSPTGDPSYNEQFF.

The chain is built from TRBV12-3 or TRBV12-4 and TRBJ2-5; no DNA is available, so the TRBD2 call from TCRdb remains unchecked. The CDR3 has 16 amino acids. The CDR3: CASSPTSGVAWETQYF.

The V and J genes are TRBV6-2 or TRBV6-3 and TRBJ2-7; without DNA, the TCRdb call of TRBD1 cannot be checked. Looked up from germline, CDR1 is MNHEY and CDR2 is SVGEGT. The CDR3 loop spans 15 amino acids. The CDR3 protein is CASSYTRTLSYEQYF.

This sequence joins TRBV12-3 or TRBV12-4 and TRBJ1-6. The CDR3 is 16 amino acids. The CDR3 loop reads CASSLFSGSGNSPLHF.

The chain has TRBV7-3 and TRBJ2-1. The CDR3 is 12 residues long. In germline, CDR1 is SGHTA, CDR2 FQGTGA. The CDR3 region is CASSLGVGEQFF.

V is TRBV5-1 and J is TRBJ1-2; checking the TCRdb D call of TRBD1 is not possible without DNA. Germline CDR1 is SGHRS and CDR2 is YFSETQ. The CDR3 is made up of 14 amino acids. The CDR3 is CASSFPTGGDGYTF.

The chain links TRBV6-4 to TRBJ1-1. CDR3 length equals 13 residues. The germline gives CDR1 MRHNA, CDR2 SNTAGT. The CDR3 sequence: CEGRAHWSTEAFF.

The gene calls are TRBV2 and TRBJ2-7; absent DNA, TCRdb's TRBD1 call cannot be checked. In germline, CDR1 is SNHLY, CDR2 FYNNEI. This CDR3 comprises 14 residues. The chain's CDR3 is CASNGQEKDYEQYF.

The CDR3 reads CSAAADRAGNTIYF. This sequence joins TRBV20-1 and TRBJ1-3; TCRdb picks TRBD1, but there is no DNA to check that call. CDR1 is DFQATT, CDR2 SNEGSKA, per germline (reference sequence). The CDR3 consists of 14 residues.

The chain joins TRBV7-8 to TRBJ1-5; TCRdb's D call of TRBD1 is untestable without DNA. Germline V gene lookup returns CDR1 SGHVS and CDR2 FQNEAQ. The CDR3 length is 13 residues. This CDR3 is CASSIALPQPQHF.

The genes are TRBV12-3 or TRBV12-4 and TRBJ1-5; without DNA, the TCRdb call of TRBD1 cannot be checked. This CDR3 is 14 amino acids long. CDR3 protein: CASTLGTGNQPQHF.

V is TRBV6-5 and J is TRBJ2-7; TCRdb's assignment of TRBD1 cannot be checked, as there is no DNA. The CDR3 covers 16 residues. The germline V gene encodes CDR1 MNHEY and CDR2 SVGAGI. This CDR3 reads CASSCLRGEGHYEQYF.

This rearrangement joins TRBV7-2 to TRBJ1-1; TCRdb's D call of TRBD1 is untestable without DNA. The CDR3 runs 15 residues. The germline gives CDR1 SGHTA, CDR2 FQGNSA. CDR3 region: CASSLKLGQNTEAFF. The full variable domain, its missing parts supplied by reference TRBV7-2 and TRBJ1-1, is GAGVSQSPSNKVTEKGKDVELRCDPISGHTALYWYRQSLGQGLEFLIYFQGNSAPDKSGLPSDRFSAERTGGSVSTLTIQRTQQEDSAVYLCASSLKLGQNTEAFFGQGTRLTVV.

The chain carries TRBV7-2 and TRBJ1-2; TCRdb reports TRBD1, a call that lacks DNA to check it against. The germline V gene encodes CDR1 SGHTA and CDR2 FQGNSA. This CDR3 region has 16 residues. CDR3 sequence reads: CASSLEGARSSGGYTF.

This CDR3 is CATSSSPGNTIYF. The rearrangement links TRBV10-3 to TRBJ1-3. Germline V gene sequence: CDR1 ENHRY, CDR2 SYGVKD. This CDR3 region has 13 residues.

J is TRBJ2-7 and V is TRBV18. This CDR3 is built from 12 residues. Germline assignment: CDR1 KGHSH and CDR2 LQKENI. The CDR3 protein is CASSPSIYEQYF.

This chain connects TRBV5-1 to TRBJ2-3; the TRBD2 assignment by TCRdb is unverifiable without DNA. The CDR3 is made up of 17 amino acids. The germline V gene has CDR1 SGHRS and CDR2 YFSETQ. The CDR3 loop reads CASSLARGGSLTDTQYF. Together with reference TRBV5-1 and TRBJ2-3, the CDR3 gives the full variable domain: KAGVTQTPRYLIKTRGQQVTLSCSPISGHRSVSWYQQTPGQGLQFLFEYFSETQRNKGNFPGRFSGRQFSNSRSEMNVSTLELGDSALYLCASSLARGGSLTDTQYFGPGTRLTVL.

This chain connects TRBV7-2 to TRBJ2-2; TCRdb's D call, TRBD1, is unchecked because there is no DNA. Germline loops: CDR1 SGHTA, CDR2 FQGNSA. The CDR3 loop spans 15 amino acids. The CDR3 is CASSLQGSTTGELFF.

The chain has TRBV12-3 or TRBV12-4 and TRBJ1-5; checking the TCRdb D call of TRBD1 is not possible without DNA. The length of the CDR3 is 20 residues. The CDR3 loop is CASSLRGQGALIYTDQPQHF.